The 4 T cell receptor beta chains below were found in one sample sequenced in a study of blood T cell repertoires in COVID-19. Libraries were prepared by immunoSEQ multiplex PCR; TCRdb keeps only in-frame clonotypes and omits some of them. The repertoire has about 350,000 clones, more than 70% of them found once; the top ten carry just under 4%. The sequenced sample consisted of peripheral blood. The receptors shown here come from a woman aged 55-69 years with COVID-19, enrolled during active disease.

The V gene is TRBV12-3 or TRBV12-4, the J gene TRBJ1-2, with a possible D match to TRBD1 (5 bases). CDR3 length: 12 amino acids. The ends were cut back, 8 bases at V and 2 bases at J, with 9 bases in the middle. The CDR3 loop reads CASGRTNYGYTF. As DNA, the CDR3 is TGTGCCAGCGGGAGGACAAACTATGGCTACACCTTC.

V usage is TRBV3-1 (or the pseudogene TRBV3-2) and J usage is TRBJ1-4, with 7 nucleotides matching TRBD1. The CDR3 is made up of 15 amino acids. Germline loops: CDR1 LGHDT, CDR2 YNNKEL (reference sequence). Germline trimming cut 3 bases from V and 8 bases from J; bases unmatched to any gene: 9. CDR3 amino acids: CASSQTGIRGEKLFF. Here the CDR3 DNA reads TGTGCCAGCAGCCAGACAGGGATTAGGGGAGAAAAACTGTTTTTT.

This clone was counted at least ten times. The chain joins TRBV28 to TRBJ1-5; D remains ambiguous. Trimming removed 7 bases from V and 2 bases from J, with 12 bases in between. The CDR3 has 14 amino acids. Germline loops: CDR1 MDHEN, CDR2 SYDVKM. The CDR3 DNA reads TGTGCCAGCAACCCGCCGGTAGGCAATCAGCCCCAGCATTTT. Its translation is CASNPPVGNQPQHF.

This chain uses TRBV12-3 or TRBV12-4 with TRBJ1-2; 7 bases are a match to TRBD1. The CDR3 is 13 residues long. The V and J ends lost 6 bases and 7 bases, in that order; junction bases with no gene match: 8. Here the CDR3 reads CASSLTGTVGYTF. CDR3 in DNA: TGTGCCAGCAGCTTAACCGGGACAGTTGGCTACACCTTC.